This T cell receptor beta chain was found in a study of blood T cell repertoires in COVID-19. Study background: Researchers got acute and convalescent COVID-19 samples from the United States, Italy and Spain. Sample material is recorded as cDNA or gDNA derived from T cells, B-cell-depleted T cells, or PBMCs.

Original processing methods: Estimated nucleated cell counts came from reference gene primer amplification. Only in-frame clones appear in the TCRdb table, and some are missing; sequencing was by immunoSEQ multiplex PCR. The V and J calls and clone size were taken over from that table, and D and trimming were inferred from the DNA. The sample holds 200,000 to 250,000 clones, around 88% seen once. The CDR3 extends over 15 amino acids. Germline CDR1 is SGHAT and CDR2 is FQNNGV. The V gene end was trimmed by 5 bases and the J gene end by 10 bases; junction bases not matched to a gene: 11. The chain carries TRBV11-2 and TRBJ1-6, with 7 bases identical to TRBD1. The sequencing input was peripheral blood. This TCR was sampled from a man of 80 years or more with acute or convalescent COVID-19. The CDR3 sequence: CASSPGQRIGSPLHF. The CDR3 DNA sequence: TGTGCCAGCAGCCCGGGACAGCGGATCGGCTCACCCCTCCACTTT.